This T cell receptor (beta chain) derives from a study of OX40 agonist ivuxolimab in advanced cancers. The overall study: Ivuxolimab, an antibody acting as an agonist of OX40 (CD134), was used to treat patients. Study-level results: There were, on average, more expanded clones in CD8+ T cells than in CD4+.

Sequenced by immunoSEQ multiplex PCR; TCRdb stores in-frame clones only, minus some. Here the sample spans roughly 49,000 clones, 80% to 90% being singletons. For this clone: Its antigen is still unknown.

The CDR3 has 14 amino acids. V lost 4 bases and J 7 bases, leaving 17 bases between the germline ends. Germline V gene data show CDR1 as SQVTM and CDR2 as ANQGSEA. This TCR derives from an adult with an advanced solid tumor such as melanoma, head and neck, liver or kidney cancer. The material was CD4+ or CD8+ T cells sorted from blood, obtained in a trial of the OX40 agonist ivuxolimab. The chain carries TRBV29-1 and TRBJ2-1; possible D gene TRBD1, 5 bases. The CDR3 region is CSVGRSEKGNEQFF. The CDR3, as DNA: TGCAGCGTTGGACGGAGCGAGAAGGGGAATGAGCAGTTCTTC.